Sequencing of this TCR beta chain was carried out in a study of T-cell memory formation after mild COVID-19. TCRdb re-called the 5' RACE reads through MiXCR, storing one row per CDR3 protein. The table lists some 410,000 distinct CDR3 sequences, 23% of them singletons. Whole-study findings and limits: Proof of SARS-CoV-2 specificity was absent for the second-wave clones that crested on day 37. Some SARS-CoV-2-responding clones were already detected in memory before infection. CD4/CD8 balance characterized clones contracting day 15 to 85, and CD4+ skew characterized later expanders.

V was clipped by 4 bases and J by 6 bases, with 14 bases between them. The CDR3 runs to 14 residues. Germline V gene lookup returns CDR1 SGHDT and CDR2 YYEEEE. Concerning this clonotype itself: Its antigen remains unknown.

This chain connects TRBV5-6 to TRBJ1-5, with unresolved D. The sequenced sample consisted of PBMCs or a T cell subset sorted from them (not recorded which). The clonotype was recovered from an adult woman who had mild COVID-19 (a few samples of this study predate the infection). Cell type and time point are not known. CDR3 amino acids: CASSRAYSGQPQHF. For the CDR3, the DNA is TGTGCCAGCAGCCGGGCCTATTCCGGTCAGCCCCAGCATTTT.